The following is a T cell receptor beta chain sequence with its context. Study processing details: How many nucleated cells were present was estimated from reference gene primer amplification. Sequencing was performed with immunoSEQ multiplex PCR; in TCRdb, only in-frame clones are kept and a portion is missing. From that table come the V and J calls and clone size; the DNA was used to work out D and trimming. The sample has under 200,000 clones, around 83% seen once. The sample originates from a study of blood T cell repertoires in COVID-19. Study details: Sites across the United States, Italy and Spain contributed samples from acute and convalescent COVID-19. The analysed material was cDNA or gDNA that came from T cells, B-cell-depleted T cells, or PBMCs.

There are 19 residues in the CDR3. Germline CDR1 KGHDR, CDR2 SFDVKD. V was clipped by 0 bases and J by 0 bases, with 20 bases between them. Sequencing was done on a sample of peripheral blood. The chain has TRBV24-1 and TRBJ2-7, with D possibly TRBD1 on 5 matching bases. The TCR comes from a man between 18 and 29 years old with acute or convalescent COVID-19. The CDR3 here is CATSDLPPQGWASSYEQYF. The CDR3 nucleotides are TGTGCCACCAGTGATTTGCCGCCTCAGGGATGGGCGAGCTCCTACGAGCAGTACTTC.